This entry lists 12 T cell receptor beta chains sequenced from one sample in a study of post-analysis software for immune sequencing data. Included in the TCR beta cDNA libraries were unique molecular identifiers. TCRdb processed the PCR reads anew with MiXCR; each CDR3 protein has one entry. Of about 770,000 distinct CDR3 sequences in the sample, around 46% were seen once. Broader study findings: Patients used about five TRBV segments, including TRBV5-6, TRBV5-1 and TRBV20-1, more often than controls.

For these TCRs, the target antigens are not known. The sequenced material came from blood. These receptors were obtained from a girl under 18 with multiple sclerosis.

The chain has TRBV5-5 and TRBJ2-7, with 9 nucleotides matching TRBD2. The germline V gene has CDR1 SGHKS and CDR2 YYEKEE (reference sequence). V trimming: 0 bases; J trimming: 3 bases; junction bases outside the gene matches: 10. The CDR3 spans 17 residues. The CDR3 DNA is TGTGCCAGCAGCTTGGTAAATCTGCGGGAGGGCCGCTACGAGCAGTACTTC. Amino acids: CASSLVNLREGRYEQYF.

The chain carries TRBV25-1 and TRBJ1-2; 10 bases are shared with TRBD1. V shed 1 base and J 4 bases; nucleotides not matched to a gene: 0. Germline V gene lookup returns CDR1 MGHDK and CDR2 SYGVNS. This CDR3 has 14 residues. CDR3 protein: CASSEWTGGYGYTF. In DNA form, the CDR3 reads TGTGCCAGCAGTGAATGGACAGGGGGCTATGGCTACACCTTC.

The rearrangement uses TRBV20-1 and TRBJ1-1, with TRBD1 identical over 7 bases. Germline values: CDR1 DFQATT, CDR2 SNEGSKA (reference sequence). The length of the CDR3 is 11 residues. Trimming at V came to 5 bases and at J to 9 bases, leaving 6 bases not matched to a gene. CDR3 sequence reads: CSAAPGGQAFF. In DNA form, the CDR3 reads TGCAGTGCTGCCCCAGGGGGGCAAGCTTTCTTT.

This sequence joins TRBV20-1 and TRBJ2-7; weak D call: TRBD2 (6 bases). The last part of the DNA fits TRBJ2-5 better; the J call may be wrong. From germline, CDR1 is DFQATT and CDR2 SNEGSKA (reference sequence). There are 14 residues in the CDR3. The CDR3 nucleotides read TGCAGTGCCCCCGGGTCTAGCGAGGTAGAGACCCAGTACTTC. This gives the protein CSAPGSSEVETQYF.

A few counts support this clonotype. The chain employs TRBV12-3 or TRBV12-4 and TRBJ2-3, with 9 bases lining up with TRBD2. The junction had 13 bases not matched to a gene; V was cut back by 6 bases and J by 0 bases. There are 18 residues in the CDR3. The CDR3 coding sequence is TGTGCCAGCAGCCAAACTAGCGGGCTAATTTCTAGCACAGATACGCAGTATTTT. It translates to CASSQTSGLISSTDTQYF.

The gene calls are TRBV18 and TRBJ2-7, with D perhaps matching TRBD2 (5 bases). The CDR3 runs 13 residues. Trimming cost V 6 bases and J 4 bases, with 13 bases left between them. Germline V CDR1 and CDR2: KGHSH, LQKENI. CDR3 sequence: CASSKADTYEQYF. The CDR3 nucleotides are TGTGCCAGCTCGAAAGCGGATACTTACGAGCAGTACTTC.

The chain joins TRBV14 to TRBJ2-3; D may correspond to TRBD1 or TRBD2 (5 bases each). This CDR3 has 18 amino acids. V was trimmed by 3 bases and J by 6 bases, leaving 25 bases between them. Germline V gene lookup returns CDR1 SGHDN and CDR2 FVKESK. CDR3 loop: CASSQPPGLGTLADTQYF. CDR3 DNA: TGTGCCAGCAGCCAGCCCCCCGGTCTCGGGACCCTCGCCGATACGCAGTATTTT.

The genes are TRBV28 and TRBJ2-1; TRBD2 matches at 9 bases. From germline, CDR1 is MDHEN and CDR2 SYDVKM. J gave up 2 bases and V 7 bases, and 12 bases lay outside the gene matches. This CDR3 contains 17 residues. The CDR3, as DNA: TGTGCCAGCACAGGGGGTAGCGGGAGTAAGGCCTACAATGAGCAGTTCTTC. Amino acid sequence: CASTGGSGSKAYNEQFF.

This clonotype was picked up many times. The J gene is TRBJ2-7, the V gene TRBV10-3; D call uncertain. CDR3 size: 12 residues. Germline assignment: CDR1 ENHRY and CDR2 SYGVKD. The V end lost 4 bases, the J end lost 5 bases, and 9 bases lay between the germline ends. CDR3 region: CAISVSENEQYF. CDR3 bases: TGTGCCATCAGTGTTTCGGAGAACGAGCAGTACTTC.

V gene TRBV7-6 combines with J gene TRBJ2-5; D possibly corresponds to TRBD2 (6 bases). The CDR3 extends over 15 amino acids. V was pared by 6 bases and J by 3 bases, with 17 bases between. Germline loops: CDR1 SGHVS, CDR2 FNYEAQ. CDR3 residues: CASSPGLTDEETQYF. CDR3 sequence (DNA): TGTGCCAGCAGTCCTGGACTAACGGACGAAGAGACCCAGTACTTC. Full variable domain (rest looked up from reference TRBV7-6 and TRBJ2-5): GAGVSQSPRYKVTKRGQDVALRCDPISGHVSLYWYRQALGQGPEFLTYFNYEAQQDKSGLPNDRFSAERPEGSISTLTIQRTEQRDSAMYRCASSPGLTDEETQYFGPGTRLLVL.

This clonotype occurred a few times. V is TRBV10-2 and J is TRBJ2-5, with 8 positions matching TRBD2. From germline, CDR1 is WSHSY and CDR2 SAAADI. The CDR3 has 14 amino acids. With V trimmed by 7 bases and J by 1 base, 5 bases remained unmatched. CDR3 region: CASNGLAGQETQYF. CDR3 DNA sequence: TGCGCCAGCAATGGGCTAGCGGGCCAAGAGACCCAGTACTTC.

J is TRBJ2-7 and V is TRBV19, with D perhaps given as TRBD1 or TRBD2 (5 bases each). V was clipped by 6 bases and J by 3 bases, with 15 bases between them. The V gene's germline CDR1 is LNHDA and CDR2 SQIVND (reference sequence). The CDR3 is made up of 14 amino acids. CDR3 sequence: CASSPDARGYEQYF. CDR3 DNA: TGTGCCAGTAGCCCAGACGCGAGGGGCTACGAGCAGTACTTC.